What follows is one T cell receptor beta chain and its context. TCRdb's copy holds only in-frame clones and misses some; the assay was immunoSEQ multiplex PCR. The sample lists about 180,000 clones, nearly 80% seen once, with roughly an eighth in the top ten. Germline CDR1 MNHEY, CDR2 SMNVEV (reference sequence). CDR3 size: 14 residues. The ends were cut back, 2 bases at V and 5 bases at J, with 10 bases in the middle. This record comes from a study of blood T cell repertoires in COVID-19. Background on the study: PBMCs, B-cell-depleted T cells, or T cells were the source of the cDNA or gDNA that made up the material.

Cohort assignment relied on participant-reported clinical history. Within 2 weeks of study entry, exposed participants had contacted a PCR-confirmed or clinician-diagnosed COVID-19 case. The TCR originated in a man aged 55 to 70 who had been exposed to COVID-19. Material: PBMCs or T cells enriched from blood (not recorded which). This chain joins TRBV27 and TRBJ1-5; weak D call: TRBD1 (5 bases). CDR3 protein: CASSLAGFDQPQHF. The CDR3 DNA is TGTGCCAGCAGTTTAGCAGGGTTTGATCAGCCCCAGCATTTT.